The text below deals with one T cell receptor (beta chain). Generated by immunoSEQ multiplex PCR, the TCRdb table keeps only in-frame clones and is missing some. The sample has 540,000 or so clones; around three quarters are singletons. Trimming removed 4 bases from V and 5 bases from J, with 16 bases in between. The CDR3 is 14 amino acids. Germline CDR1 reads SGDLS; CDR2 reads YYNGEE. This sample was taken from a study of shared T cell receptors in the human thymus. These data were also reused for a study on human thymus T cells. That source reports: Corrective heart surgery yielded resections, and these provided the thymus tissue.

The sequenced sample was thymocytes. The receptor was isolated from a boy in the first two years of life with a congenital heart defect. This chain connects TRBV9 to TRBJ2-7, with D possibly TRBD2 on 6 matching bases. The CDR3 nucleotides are TGTGCCAGCAGCTCGAAGGGACTTCCCCACGAGCAGTACTTC. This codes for CASSSKGLPHEQYF. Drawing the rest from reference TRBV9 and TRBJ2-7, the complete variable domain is DSGVTQTPKHLITATGQRVTLRCSPRSGDLSVYWYQQSLDQGLQFLIQYYNGEERAKGNILERFSAQQFPDLHSELNLSSLELGDSALYFCASSSKGLPHEQYFGPGTRLTVT.